The present TCR beta chain was sequenced within a study of blood T cell repertoires in COVID-19 (TCRdb year 2020). Turning to the overall study: Samples from collaborators originated in the United States, Italy and Spain and spanned both the acute and convalescent phases of COVID-19. The material from the prospective study consisted of cDNA or gDNA derived from T cells, B-cell-depleted T cells, or PBMCs. Samples were obtained from the ongoing ImmuneRACE study (first 160 participants) and from about 1,300 subjects provided by 6 global collaborators. The sample metadata nearly always contained a de-identified subject ID, COVID-19 status, age in years and sex. The dataset comprised deeply sampled blood TCRbeta repertoires from subjects exposed to, actively infected with, or recovered from COVID-19. Where available, HLA class I and class II types were obtained from metadata supplied by the sample provider rather than from assay-based typing. The repertoires were released in a freely available public database intended as a resource for research on the immune response to SARS-CoV-2. The investigation overall reported the following: How much clinical and demographic metadata was included differed by source and by participant, and the metadata was provided uncurated.

The immunoSEQ Assay, a bias-controlled multiplex PCR, was used to amplify TCRbeta CDR3 regions from genomic DNA. Turning to the authors' computational methods: The number of nucleated cells in each sample was estimated by amplification of reference gene primers within the assay. Sequence reads were collapsed and filtered to measure the absolute abundance of every unique TCRbeta CDR3 rearrangement. For each sample, productive Simpson clonality was calculated as the square root of Simpson's diversity index over productive rearrangements. TCRdb carries this immuneACCESS record with in-frame sequences only. Its versions omit some clonotypes, under half of them owing to an unresolved V gene in the studies checked, with the rest unexplained. The V and J calls and clone size are taken from that table; D and trimming were inferred from the DNA. The sample profile shows some 90,000 clones; 87% of them were found once. Around 16% of the sample is held by the ten biggest clonotypes.

To note about this clone: No cognate antigen has been identified for it. One base away there is no much larger clone; base qualities are not given.

In Seattle, one collaborating source enrolled patients while the infection was active and tracked those patients longitudinally over the course of disease. Collaborating institutions collected whole blood in K2EDTA tubes following their own protocols. For TCRbeta analysis, collaborators shipped samples in one of three forms: frozen whole blood, isolated PBMCs, or DNA extracted from either of those sample types. The CDR3, cysteine through phenylalanine, is 13 amino acids long. Just CDR3 DNA is preserved here, 39 bases in frame from base 1. For this chain, trimming is 6 bases at the V end and 2 bases at the J end, and the number of junction bases without a gene match is 4. The CDR1 and CDR2 encoded by the germline V gene are MNHEY and SVGAGI.

This receptor was obtained from an older woman with COVID-19, enrolled during active disease. Recombination connected TRBV6-5 to TRBJ2-7, with 7 junctional bases fitting TRBD1. Sequenced material: peripheral blood. CDR3 region: CASSSDRAYEQYF. The DNA reads TGTGCCAGCAGCTCAGACAGGGCCTACGAGCAGTACTTC.